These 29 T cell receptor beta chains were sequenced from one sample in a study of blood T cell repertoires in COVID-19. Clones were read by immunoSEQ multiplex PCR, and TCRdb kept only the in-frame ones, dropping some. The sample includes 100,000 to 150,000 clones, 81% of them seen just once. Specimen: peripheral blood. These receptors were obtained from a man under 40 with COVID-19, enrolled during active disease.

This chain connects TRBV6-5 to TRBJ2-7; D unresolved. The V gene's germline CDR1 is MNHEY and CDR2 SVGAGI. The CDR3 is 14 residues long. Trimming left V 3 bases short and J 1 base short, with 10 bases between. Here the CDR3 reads CASSYEAFSYEQYF. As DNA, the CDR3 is TGTGCCAGCAGTTATGAGGCATTTTCCTACGAGCAGTACTTC.

The CDR3 reads CASSPQGLAGGEEQYF. Here the CDR3 DNA reads TGTGCCAGCAGCCCCCAAGGGCTAGCGGGAGGAGAGGAGCAGTACTTC. The rearrangement joins TRBV3-1 (or the pseudogene TRBV3-2) to TRBJ2-7; 11 bases are a match to TRBD2. CDR1 and CDR2 from the germline V gene are LGHDT and YNNKEL (reference sequence). J gave up 7 bases and V 4 bases, and 12 bases lay outside the gene matches. The CDR3 contains 16 residues.

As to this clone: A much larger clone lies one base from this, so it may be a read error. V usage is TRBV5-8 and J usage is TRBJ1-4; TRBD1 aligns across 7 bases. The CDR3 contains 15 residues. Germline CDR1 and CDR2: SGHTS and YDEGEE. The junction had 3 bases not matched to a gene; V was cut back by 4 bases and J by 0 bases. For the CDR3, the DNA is TGTGCCAGCAGCCCCGGGACAGCAACTAATGAAAAACTGTTTTTT. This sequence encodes CASSPGTATNEKLFF.

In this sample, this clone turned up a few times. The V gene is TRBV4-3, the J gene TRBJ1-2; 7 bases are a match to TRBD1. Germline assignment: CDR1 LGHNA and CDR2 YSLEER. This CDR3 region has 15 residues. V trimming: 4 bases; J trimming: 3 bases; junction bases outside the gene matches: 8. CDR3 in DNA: TGCGCCAGCAGCCGGGATGACAGGGCCCACTATGGCTACACCTTC. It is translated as CASSRDDRAHYGYTF.

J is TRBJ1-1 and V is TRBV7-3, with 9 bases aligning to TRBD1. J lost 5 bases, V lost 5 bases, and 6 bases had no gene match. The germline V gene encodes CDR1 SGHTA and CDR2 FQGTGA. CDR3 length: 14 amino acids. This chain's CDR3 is CASSDTGGGTEAFF. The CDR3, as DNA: TGTGCCAGCAGCGATACAGGGGGCGGAACTGAAGCTTTCTTT.

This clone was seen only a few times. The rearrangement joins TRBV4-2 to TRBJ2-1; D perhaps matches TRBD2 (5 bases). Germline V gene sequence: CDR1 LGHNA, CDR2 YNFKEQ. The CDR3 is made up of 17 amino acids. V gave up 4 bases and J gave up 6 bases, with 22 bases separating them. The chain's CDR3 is CASSLRLALLGGNEQFF. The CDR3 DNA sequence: TGTGCCAGCAGCCTCCGATTGGCCCTACTAGGAGGCAATGAGCAGTTCTTC.

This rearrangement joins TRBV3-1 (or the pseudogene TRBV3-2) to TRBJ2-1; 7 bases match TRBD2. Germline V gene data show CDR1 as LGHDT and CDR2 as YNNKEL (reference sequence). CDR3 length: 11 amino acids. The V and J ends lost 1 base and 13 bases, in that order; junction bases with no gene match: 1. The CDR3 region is CASSQGEGQFF. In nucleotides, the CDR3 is TGTGCCAGCAGCCAAGGGGAGGGACAGTTCTTC.

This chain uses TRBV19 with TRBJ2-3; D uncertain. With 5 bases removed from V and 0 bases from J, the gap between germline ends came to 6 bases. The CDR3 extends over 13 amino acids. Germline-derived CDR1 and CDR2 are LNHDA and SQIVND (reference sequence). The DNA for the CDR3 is TGTGCCAGTAGTTTGGCTAGCACAGATACGCAGTATTTT. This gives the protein CASSLASTDTQYF.

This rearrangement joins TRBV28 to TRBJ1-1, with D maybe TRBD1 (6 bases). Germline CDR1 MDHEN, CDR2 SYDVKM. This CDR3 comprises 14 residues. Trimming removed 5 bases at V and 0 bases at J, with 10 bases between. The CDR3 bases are TGTGCCAGCAGTCATGGACAGTTGAACACTGAAGCTTTCTTT. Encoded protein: CASSHGQLNTEAFF.

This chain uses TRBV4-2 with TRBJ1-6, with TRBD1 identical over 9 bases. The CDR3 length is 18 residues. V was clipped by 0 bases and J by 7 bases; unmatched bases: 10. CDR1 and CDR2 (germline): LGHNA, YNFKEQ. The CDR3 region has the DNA TGTGCCAGCAGCCAAGATAACCCGACAGGGGGAGTGAATTCACCCCTCCACTTT. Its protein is CASSQDNPTGGVNSPLHF.

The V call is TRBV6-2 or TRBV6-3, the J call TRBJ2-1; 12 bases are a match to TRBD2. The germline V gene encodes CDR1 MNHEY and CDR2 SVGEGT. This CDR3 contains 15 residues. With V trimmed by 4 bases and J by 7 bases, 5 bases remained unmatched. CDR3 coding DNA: TGTGCCAGCAGTTCCACTAGCGGGGGGTGGAATGAGCAGTTCTTC. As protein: CASSSTSGGWNEQFF.

The CDR3 loop reads CASSDLASPNTGELFF. In DNA form, the CDR3 reads TGCGCCAGCAGTGACCTAGCGAGCCCGAACACCGGGGAGCTGTTTTTT. The chain recombines TRBV10-1 with TRBJ2-2, with D possibly TRBD2 on 6 matching bases. The V end lost 3 bases, the J end lost 0 bases, and 11 bases lay between the germline ends. The CDR3 length is 16 residues. Germline CDR1 WNHNN, CDR2 SYGVQD (reference sequence).

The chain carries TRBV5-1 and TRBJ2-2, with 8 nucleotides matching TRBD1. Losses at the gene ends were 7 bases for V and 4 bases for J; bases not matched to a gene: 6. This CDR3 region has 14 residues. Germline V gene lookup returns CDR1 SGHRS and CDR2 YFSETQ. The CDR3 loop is CASWTGPVTGELFF. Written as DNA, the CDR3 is TGCGCCAGCTGGACAGGGCCAGTCACCGGGGAGCTGTTTTTT.

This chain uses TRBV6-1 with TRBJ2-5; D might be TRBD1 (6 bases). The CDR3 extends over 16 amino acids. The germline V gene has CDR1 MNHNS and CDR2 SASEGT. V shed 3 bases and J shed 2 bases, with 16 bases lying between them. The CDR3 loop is CASSDGPGVKQETQYF. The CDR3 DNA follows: TGTGCCAGCAGTGATGGCCCAGGGGTGAAACAAGAGACCCAGTACTTC.

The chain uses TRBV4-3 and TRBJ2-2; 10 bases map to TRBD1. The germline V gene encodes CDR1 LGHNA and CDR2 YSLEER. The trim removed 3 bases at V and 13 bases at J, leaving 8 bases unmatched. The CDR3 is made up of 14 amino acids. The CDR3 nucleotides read TGCGCCAGCAGCCAGGGGACAGGGGTTACGGGGCTGTTTTTT. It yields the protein CASSQGTGVTGLFF.

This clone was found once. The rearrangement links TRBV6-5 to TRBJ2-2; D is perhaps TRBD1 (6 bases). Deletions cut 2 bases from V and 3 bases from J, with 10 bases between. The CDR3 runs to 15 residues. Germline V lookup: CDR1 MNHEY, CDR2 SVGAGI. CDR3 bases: TGTGCCAGCAGTTACGGGGGCCTGGACACCGGGGAGCTGTTTTTT. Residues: CASSYGGLDTGELFF.

This CDR3 is CASDYRAGRSREAFF. DNA of the CDR3: TGCGCCAGCGACTATAGGGCAGGCCGGAGCAGGGAAGCTTTCTTT. This chain uses TRBV4-1 with TRBJ1-1; D gene ambiguous. The CDR3 totals 15 residues. The ends were cut back, 8 bases at V and 8 bases at J, with 24 bases in the middle. CDR1 and CDR2 from the germline V gene are MGHRA and YSYEKL.

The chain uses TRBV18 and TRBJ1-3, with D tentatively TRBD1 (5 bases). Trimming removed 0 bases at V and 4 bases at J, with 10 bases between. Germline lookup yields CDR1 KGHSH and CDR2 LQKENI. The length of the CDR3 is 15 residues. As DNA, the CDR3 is TGTGCCAGCTCACCACCTGGGGCCGAGGGAAACACCATATATTTT. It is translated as CASSPPGAEGNTIYF.

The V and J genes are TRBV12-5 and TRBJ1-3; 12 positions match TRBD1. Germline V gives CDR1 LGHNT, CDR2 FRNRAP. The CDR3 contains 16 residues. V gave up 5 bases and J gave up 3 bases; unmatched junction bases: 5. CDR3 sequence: CASGPGQGARGNTIYF. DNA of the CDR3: TGTGCTAGTGGTCCGGGACAGGGGGCGCGTGGAAACACCATATATTTT.

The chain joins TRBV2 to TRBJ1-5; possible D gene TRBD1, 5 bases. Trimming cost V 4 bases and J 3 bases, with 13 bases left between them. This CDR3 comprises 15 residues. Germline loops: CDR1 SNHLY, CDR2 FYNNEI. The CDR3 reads CASSGQGLINQPQHF. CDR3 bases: TGTGCCAGCAGTGGGCAGGGACTTATCAATCAGCCCCAGCATTTT.

DNA of the CDR3: TGCGCCAGCAGATGGACAAGCCTCCGCGGTCAGCCCCAGCATTTT. Its translation: CASRWTSLRGQPQHF. This chain connects TRBV10-1 to TRBJ1-5; possible D gene TRBD1, 5 bases. This CDR3 has 15 amino acids. The V end was cut by 6 bases, the J end by 6 bases, with 18 bases between. In germline, CDR1 is WNHNN, CDR2 SYGVQD (reference sequence).

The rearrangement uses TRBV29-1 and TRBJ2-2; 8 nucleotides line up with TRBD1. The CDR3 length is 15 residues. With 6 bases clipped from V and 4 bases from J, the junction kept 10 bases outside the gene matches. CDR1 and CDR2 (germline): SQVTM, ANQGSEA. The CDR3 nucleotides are TGCAGCGTCGCGTTTCAGGGGGCTTTCACCGGGGAGCTGTTTTTT. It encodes CSVAFQGAFTGELFF.

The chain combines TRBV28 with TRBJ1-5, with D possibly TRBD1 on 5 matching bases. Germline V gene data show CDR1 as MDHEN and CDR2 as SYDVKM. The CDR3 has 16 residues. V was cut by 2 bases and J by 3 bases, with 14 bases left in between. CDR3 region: CASSLLVGVFNQPQHF. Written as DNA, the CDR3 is TGTGCCAGCAGTTTACTAGTAGGGGTCTTCAATCAGCCCCAGCATTTT.

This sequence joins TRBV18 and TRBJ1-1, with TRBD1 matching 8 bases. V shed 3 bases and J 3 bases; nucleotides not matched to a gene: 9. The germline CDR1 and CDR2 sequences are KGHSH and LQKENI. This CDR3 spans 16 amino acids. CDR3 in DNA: TGTGCCAGCTCACCCCGGACAGGGATCGGGGACACTGAAGCTTTCTTT. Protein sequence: CASSPRTGIGDTEAFF. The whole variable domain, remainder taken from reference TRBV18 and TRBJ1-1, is NAGVMQNPRHLVRRRGQEARLRCSPMKGHSHVYWYRQLPEEGLKFMVYLQKENIIDESGMPKERFSAEFPKEGPSILRIQQVVRGDSAAYFCASSPRTGIGDTEAFFGQGTRLTVV.

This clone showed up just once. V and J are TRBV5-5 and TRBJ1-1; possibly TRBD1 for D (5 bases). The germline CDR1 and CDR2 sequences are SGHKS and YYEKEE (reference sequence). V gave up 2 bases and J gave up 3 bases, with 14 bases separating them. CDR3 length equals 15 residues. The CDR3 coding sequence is TGTGCCAGCAGCTTCCAACCGCCGGGGGACACTGAAGCTTTCTTT. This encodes CASSFQPPGDTEAFF. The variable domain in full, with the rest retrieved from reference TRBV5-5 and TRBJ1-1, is DAGVTQSPTHLIKTRGQQVTLRCSPISGHKSVSWYQQVLGQGPQFIFQYYEKEERGRGNFPDRFSARQFPNYSSELNVNALLLGDSALYLCASSFQPPGDTEAFFGQGTRLTVV.

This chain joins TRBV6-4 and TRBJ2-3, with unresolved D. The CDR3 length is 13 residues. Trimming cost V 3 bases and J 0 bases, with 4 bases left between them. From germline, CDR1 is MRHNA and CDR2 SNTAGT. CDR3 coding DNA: TGTGCCAGCAGTGAGCGGAGCACAGATACGCAGTATTTT. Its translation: CASSERSTDTQYF.

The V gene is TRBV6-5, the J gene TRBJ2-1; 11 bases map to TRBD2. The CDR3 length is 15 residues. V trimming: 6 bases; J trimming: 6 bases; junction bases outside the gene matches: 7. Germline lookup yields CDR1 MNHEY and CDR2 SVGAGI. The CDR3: CASSRSGRVANEQFF. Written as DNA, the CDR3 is TGTGCCAGCAGCCGTAGCGGGAGGGTCGCCAATGAGCAGTTCTTC.

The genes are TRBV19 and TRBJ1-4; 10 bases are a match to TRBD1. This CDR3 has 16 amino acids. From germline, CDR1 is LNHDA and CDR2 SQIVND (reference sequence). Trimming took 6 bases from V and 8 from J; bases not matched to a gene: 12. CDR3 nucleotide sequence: TGTGCCAGTAGCCACCAGGCGGGACAGGGGCACGAAAAACTGTTTTTT. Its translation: CASSHQAGQGHEKLFF.

Here the CDR3 DNA reads TGTGCCAGCAGTTTATCATACAGGGAGAACACTGAAGCTTTCTTT. This sequence encodes CASSLSYRENTEAFF. The chain uses TRBV28 and TRBJ1-1; possible D gene TRBD1, 6 bases. V lost 1 base to trimming and J lost 1 base, with 10 bases between them. CDR1 is MDHEN and CDR2 is SYDVKM in the germline V gene. This CDR3 spans 15 amino acids. The variable domain in full, with the rest retrieved from reference TRBV28 and TRBJ1-1, is DVKVTQSSRYLVKRTGEKVFLECVQDMDHENMFWYRQDPGLGLRLIYFSYDVKMKEKGDIPEGYSVSREKKERFSLILESASTNQTSMYLCASSLSYRENTEAFFGQGTRLTVV.